The clone carrying this T cell receptor (beta chain) is judged large. Antigen: not known. H&E slides confirmed each diagnosis, reviewed by two pathologists independently. The CDR3 totals 14 residues. The germline gives CDR1 MGHRA, CDR2 YSYEKL. Trimming cost V 0 bases and J 5 bases, with 11 bases left between them. These data belong to a study of immune evolution from preneoplasia to lung adenocarcinoma. Points from the study as a whole: Normal lung had highest clonality; later lesions appeared denser, more diverse. From normal lung to invasive adenocarcinoma, top clone frequencies appeared to decrease.

Sequencing used immunoSEQ multiplex PCR; TCRdb keeps in-frame clones, though not all of them. Of about 3,800 clones listed, over 70% are singletons. V gene TRBV4-1 combines with J gene TRBJ2-7; the D is unclear. Source material: FFPE adjacent normal lung tissue. This receptor was identified in a person in their 70s with lung adenocarcinoma. The CDR3 DNA is TGCGCCAGCAGCCAAGATTTGGGGTGGGACGAGCAGTACTTC. Translated: CASSQDLGWDEQYF.